These 23 T cell receptor beta chains were sequenced from one sample in a study of CD8+CD57+ T cells in acquired aplastic anemia. Template material for TCR beta VDJ and CDR3 profiling consisted of genomic DNA. From the reads, TCRdb called clonotypes with MiXCR, one entry per CDR3 protein. The table includes about 270,000 distinct CDR3 sequences, 45% to 65% detected once. The sample taken for sequencing was sorted CD4+, CD8+, or CD8+CD57+ T cells (not recorded which) from PBMCs. These receptors were taken from a human donor with severe aplastic anemia or a healthy control (not recorded which).

The chain links TRBV10-3 to TRBJ2-7; a possible D gene is TRBD2 (5 bases). The CDR3 spans 15 residues. V gave up 0 bases and J gave up 0 bases, with 9 bases separating them. Germline V gene data show CDR1 as ENHRY and CDR2 as SYGVKD. The CDR3 sequence is CAISESDRGSYEQYF. The CDR3 DNA sequence: TGTGCCATCAGTGAGTCGGATCGGGGCTCCTACGAGCAGTACTTC.

This clonotype appeared many times. The rearrangement links TRBV28 to TRBJ2-7; D remains ambiguous. The length of the CDR3 is 14 residues. Per the germline V gene, CDR1 is MDHEN and CDR2 is SYDVKM. V was shortened by 6 bases and J by 0 bases, with 12 bases between the two germline ends. The CDR3 nucleotides read TGTGCCAGCAGAAAGGGATCCTCCTCCTACGAGCAGTACTTC. Protein sequence: CASRKGSSSYEQYF. Supplemented by reference TRBV28 and TRBJ2-7, the full variable domain reads DVKVTQSSRYLVKRTGEKVFLECVQDMDHENMFWYRQDPGLGLRLIYFSYDVKMKEKGDIPEGYSVSREKKERFSLILESASTNQTSMYLCASRKGSSSYEQYFGPGTRLTVT.

Worth noting for this clonotype: This may be a read error, as it is one base from a much larger clone. V usage is TRBV28 and J usage is TRBJ2-7, with D tentatively TRBD1 (6 bases). The germline gives CDR1 MDHEN, CDR2 SYDVKM. Trimming cost V 6 bases and J 6 bases, with 15 bases left between them. This CDR3 comprises 13 residues. CDR3 DNA: TGTGCCAGCAGCCCGACAGGTCCCTCCGAGCAGTACTTC. Translating it yields CASSPTGPSEQYF.

The V and J genes are TRBV5-1 and TRBJ2-3; TRBD2 matches at 9 bases. The CDR3 loop spans 17 amino acids. Trimming at V came to 0 bases and at J to 11 bases, leaving 16 bases not matched to a gene. Germline V gene data show CDR1 as SGHRS and CDR2 as YFSETQ. In DNA form, the CDR3 reads TGCGCCAGCAGCTTGGTGGGGGCGGGGGGGCGGAAGGATGAGCAGTATTTT. Protein sequence: CASSLVGAGGRKDEQYF.

This clonotype was found a few times. The rearrangement links TRBV27 to TRBJ1-2; 7 nucleotides agree with TRBD1. Germline assignment: CDR1 MNHEY and CDR2 SMNVEV (reference sequence). V shed 4 bases, J shed 2 bases, and the junction held 4 bases outside the gene matches. CDR3 length: 14 residues. CDR3 in amino acids: CASSYEGGNYGYTF. CDR3 sequence (DNA): TGTGCCAGCAGTTACGAAGGGGGCAACTATGGCTACACCTTC.

The chain couples TRBV12-3 or TRBV12-4 to TRBJ2-1; 13 bases are shared with TRBD2. The trim removed 7 bases at V and 10 bases at J, leaving 13 bases unmatched. The CDR3 runs to 16 residues. The CDR3, as DNA: TGTGCCAGCAACCCGCAGGGACTAGCGGGGACCTACGAGCAGTTCTTC. Encoded protein: CASNPQGLAGTYEQFF.

This clonotype came up a few times. The chain has TRBV20-1 and TRBJ1-3, with 7 nucleotides matching TRBD1. The J segment lost 4 bases and the V segment lost 6 bases, leaving 9 bases of the junction unmatched. CDR3 length: 14 amino acids. Germline CDR1 reads DFQATT; CDR2 reads SNEGSKA (reference sequence). CDR3 DNA: TGCAGTGCCTCTGACAGGGATCAAGGAAACACCATATATTTT. Its protein is CSASDRDQGNTIYF.

V is TRBV19 and J is TRBJ1-6, with 11 bases fitting TRBD1. CDR1 LNHDA and CDR2 SQIVND come from the germline V gene (reference sequence). The junction had 7 bases not matched to a gene; V was cut back by 10 bases and J by 11 bases. CDR3 size: 13 residues. Written as DNA, the CDR3 is TGTGCCACTATGGACAGGGGGCTTCCACCCCTCCACTTT. It specifies CATMDRGLPPLHF.

In its sample, this clonotype was seen many times. V gene TRBV12-3 or TRBV12-4 combines with J gene TRBJ1-2; possible D gene TRBD1, 5 bases. The germline V and J ends were trimmed by 6 bases and 4 bases, with 12 bases remaining between them. This CDR3 comprises 13 residues. The CDR3 DNA reads TGTGCCAGCAGCCGCCGACAGAGCTATGGCTACACCTTC. Translation: CASSRRQSYGYTF.

The CDR3 loop is CSAAGTSNEQYF. The CDR3 DNA is TGCAGCGCGGCCGGGACTAGCAACGAGCAGTACTTC. This rearrangement joins TRBV29-1 to TRBJ2-7; TRBD2 agrees at 9 bases. After removal of 7 bases from V and 5 bases from J, the junction contained 6 bases not matched to a gene. Germline values: CDR1 SQVTM, CDR2 ANQGSEA. This CDR3 has 12 residues.

This clonotype was recorded at least ten times. The rearrangement uses TRBV6-2 or TRBV6-3 and TRBJ1-6; TRBD1 matches 7 bases. Germline loops: CDR1 MNHEY, CDR2 SVGEGT. With V trimmed by 4 bases and J by 9 bases, 6 bases remained unmatched. The CDR3 has 14 residues. The CDR3 spells CASSFGDRVSPLHF. For the CDR3, the DNA is TGTGCCAGCAGTTTCGGAGACAGGGTTTCACCCCTCCACTTT.

This clonotype was counted only a few times. This rearrangement joins TRBV7-9 to TRBJ1-6; D is possibly TRBD1 (5 bases). This CDR3 spans 13 amino acids. Per the germline V gene, CDR1 is SEHNR and CDR2 is FQNEAQ (reference sequence). Trimming removed 5 bases at V and 10 bases at J, with 12 bases between. CDR3 residues: CASSRDFGSPLHF. CDR3 sequence (DNA): TGTGCCAGCAGCCGGGACTTTGGCTCACCCCTCCACTTT.

This clonotype was seen a few times. This rearrangement joins TRBV7-6 to TRBJ2-1, with TRBD2 matching 10 bases. In germline, CDR1 is SGHVS, CDR2 FNYEAQ. J was trimmed by 9 bases and V by 2 bases; bases with no gene match: 10. The CDR3 has 16 residues. The CDR3 is CASSLMASGGIGEQFF. DNA for the CDR3: TGTGCCAGCAGCTTAATGGCTAGCGGGGGTATAGGTGAGCAGTTCTTC.

This clonotype was counted between two and nine times. The rearrangement uses TRBV10-3 and TRBJ2-3; perhaps D is TRBD1 or TRBD2 (5 bases each). In germline, CDR1 is ENHRY, CDR2 SYGVKD. V was shortened by 3 bases and J by 5 bases, with 12 bases between the two germline ends. The CDR3 runs 14 residues. The CDR3, as DNA: TGTGCCATCAGTGAAGGGGAAACTAGAGATACGCAGTATTTT. Amino acids: CAISEGETRDTQYF.

The chain joins TRBV12-3 or TRBV12-4 to TRBJ2-3, with 9 bases lining up with TRBD2. The CDR3 has 16 amino acids. Trimming at V came to 3 bases and at J to 6 bases, leaving 10 bases not matched to a gene. Here the CDR3 DNA reads TGTGCCAGCAGTTTTTGGCGCGGGGGGGCCTACGATACGCAGTATTTT. Translated, it gives CASSFWRGGAYDTQYF.

The chain is built from TRBV2 and TRBJ2-7; 7 nucleotides align to TRBD2. The DNA end is a closer match to TRBJ2-1, so the J assignment may be wrong. The germline V gene encodes CDR1 SNHLY and CDR2 FYNNEI. CDR3 length: 14 amino acids. CDR3 protein: CASSQWGTNNEQFF. The CDR3 DNA is TGTGCCAGCAGCCAATGGGGGACTAACAATGAGCAGTTCTTC.

This clonotype occurred many times. This chain connects TRBV19 to TRBJ2-1; 9 bases are shared with TRBD2. The germline gives CDR1 LNHDA, CDR2 SQIVND (reference sequence). This CDR3 comprises 14 residues. Losses at the gene ends were 3 bases for V and 6 bases for J; bases not matched to a gene: 3. CDR3 amino acids: CASSISLAGNEQFF. The CDR3 bases are TGTGCCAGTAGTATTTCACTAGCGGGCAATGAGCAGTTCTTC. The full variable domain, in which reference TRBV19 and TRBJ2-1 provide the parts outside the CDR3, is DGGITQSPKYLFRKEGQNVTLSCEQNLNHDAMYWYRQDPGQGLRLIYYSQIVNDFQKGDIAEGYSVSREKKESFPLTVTSAQKNPTAFYLCASSISLAGNEQFFGPGTRLTVL.

As concerns this clonotype: A much larger clone differs from this one at a single base, so this may be a read error. The DNA of the CDR3 is TGTGCCAGCAGTCTCTCGACAGGGCTCATGAAAGCTCTCTTT. Protein product: CASSLSTGLMKALF. The chain has TRBV12-3 or TRBV12-4 and TRBJ1-1; 7 nucleotides line up with TRBD1. The CDR3 has 14 residues.

This clonotype was counted a few times. The CDR3 loop is CASSLGTGQKLFF. The DNA for the CDR3 is TGTGCCAGCTCCCTAGGGACAGGCCAAAAACTGTTTTTT. The rearrangement uses TRBV18 and TRBJ1-4; 8 nucleotides line up with TRBD1. V trimming: 6 bases; J trimming: 9 bases; junction bases outside the gene matches: 6. Germline CDR1 KGHSH, CDR2 LQKENI. The CDR3 is 13 amino acids.

This clonotype was observed at least ten times. This chain links TRBV12-3 or TRBV12-4 with TRBJ2-1, with 10 bases that match TRBD2. This CDR3 contains 14 residues. V lost 5 bases, J lost 6 bases, and 4 bases stayed unmatched. The CDR3 DNA is TGTGCCAGCAGTCGCCTAGCGGGGGCCAATGAGCAGTTCTTC. It translates to CASSRLAGANEQFF.

The V call is TRBV15, the J call TRBJ1-5, with D uncertain. Trimming cost V 6 bases and J 6 bases, with 12 bases left between them. Germline-derived CDR1 and CDR2 are LNHNV and YYDKDF (reference sequence). There are 13 residues in the CDR3. CDR3 DNA: TGTGCCACCAGGTTCGGGGTAGGTCAGCCCCAGCATTTT. Amino acid sequence: CATRFGVGQPQHF.

The V gene is TRBV11-2, the J gene TRBJ2-5; 8 positions agree with TRBD1. The germline gives CDR1 SGHAT, CDR2 FQNNGV. CDR3 length: 16 residues. V shed 3 bases and J 1 base; nucleotides not matched to a gene: 7. Here the CDR3 DNA reads TGTGCCAGCAGCTTGGTGTCCGGGACAGGCCAAGAGACCCAGTACTTC. This encodes CASSLVSGTGQETQYF.

The CDR3 here is CASSWGHNTGELFF. DNA of the CDR3: TGTGCCAGCAGCTGGGGACACAACACCGGGGAGCTGTTTTTT. The chain carries TRBV7-9 and TRBJ2-2; possible D gene TRBD1, 6 bases. V was trimmed by 4 bases and J by 2 bases, leaving 8 bases between them. This CDR3 is 14 amino acids long. Germline values: CDR1 SEHNR, CDR2 FQNEAQ (reference sequence).